This entry describes one TCR beta chain. The assay was immunoSEQ multiplex PCR, and TCRdb's table has in-frame clones only and misses some. The profile shows fewer than 110,000 clones, around 84% of them singletons. Germline V CDR1 and CDR2: MGHRA, YSYEKL. The CDR3 runs to 13 residues. Trimming left V 2 bases short and J 6 bases short, with 7 bases between. These data belong to a study of T cell clones after liver transplantation. The sequences come from CD4+ T cells from blood, collected approximately 43 months after liver transplant. The receptor was isolated from a human patient who received a liver transplant. The T cells may come from the graft donor. The chain employs TRBV4-1 and TRBJ1-4; D is unresolved. The CDR3 nucleotides are TGCGCCAGCAGCCAATTAATTTATGAAAAACTGTTTTTT. Protein product: CASSQLIYEKLFF.